This T cell receptor (beta chain) was captured by sequencing in a study of cytomegalovirus exposure and HLA in healthy donors. Overall study context: Out of around 360 genotyped donors, roughly 80% belonged to the Caucasian-associated ancestry cluster.

Details on this clone: Its antigen remains unidentified.

Germline-derived CDR1 and CDR2 are SEHNR and FQNEAQ (reference sequence). V dropped 5 bases and J dropped 3; count of bases not matched to a gene: 3. There are 14 residues in the CDR3. PCR involved 60 Vbeta and 13 Jbeta primers. Per the original methods: The count from a later analysis was roughly 80 million unique TCR beta chains, some 9.9 million of them shared. This table comes from immunoSEQ multiplex PCR, and its TCRdb copy is limited to in-frame clones, with some not included. The V and J calls and the clone size are those of that table, but D and trimming were determined from the DNA. There are about 20,000 clones in the sample, with more than 20% held by the top ten. Study conclusions and caveats: Rates of TCR association differed by HLA locus in a later analysis, with DRB1 highest and HLA-C lowest.

This clonotype was sampled from a man aged 55 to 70 in good health and CMV-seropositive. The gene calls are TRBV7-9 and TRBJ1-1; the match to TRBD1 covers 10 bases. Sequenced: PBMCs. The CDR3 DNA reads as TGTGCCAGCAGCCCAGGACAGGGGGACACTGAAGCTTTCTTT. The encoded protein is CASSPGQGDTEAFF.